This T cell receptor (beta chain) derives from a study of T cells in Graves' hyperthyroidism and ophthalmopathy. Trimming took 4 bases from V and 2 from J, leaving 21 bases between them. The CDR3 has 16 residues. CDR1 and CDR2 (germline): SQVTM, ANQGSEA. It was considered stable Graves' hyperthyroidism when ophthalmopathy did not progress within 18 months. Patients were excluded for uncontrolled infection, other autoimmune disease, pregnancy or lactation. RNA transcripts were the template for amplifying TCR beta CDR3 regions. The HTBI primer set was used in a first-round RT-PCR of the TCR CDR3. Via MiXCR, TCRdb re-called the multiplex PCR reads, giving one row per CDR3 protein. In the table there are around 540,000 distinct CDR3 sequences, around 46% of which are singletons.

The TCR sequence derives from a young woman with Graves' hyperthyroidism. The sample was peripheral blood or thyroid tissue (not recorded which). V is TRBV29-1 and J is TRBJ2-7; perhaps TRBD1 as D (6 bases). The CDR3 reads CSVGPSLVGGTYEQYF. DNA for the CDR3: TGCAGCGTTGGGCCCTCTTTGGTAGGGGGAACCTACGAGCAGTACTTC.